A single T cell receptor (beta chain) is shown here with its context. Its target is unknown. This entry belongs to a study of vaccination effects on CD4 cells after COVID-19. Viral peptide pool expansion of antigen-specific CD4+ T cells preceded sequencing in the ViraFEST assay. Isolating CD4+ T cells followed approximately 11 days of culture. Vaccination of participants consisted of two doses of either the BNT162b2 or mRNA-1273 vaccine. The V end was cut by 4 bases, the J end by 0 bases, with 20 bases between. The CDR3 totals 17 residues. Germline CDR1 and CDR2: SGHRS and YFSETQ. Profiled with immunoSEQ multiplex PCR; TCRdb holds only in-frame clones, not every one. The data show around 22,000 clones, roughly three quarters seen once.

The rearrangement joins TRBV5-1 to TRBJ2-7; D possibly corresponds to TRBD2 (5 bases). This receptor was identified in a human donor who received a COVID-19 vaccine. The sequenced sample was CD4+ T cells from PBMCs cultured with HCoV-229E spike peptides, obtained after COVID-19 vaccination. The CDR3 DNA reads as TGCGCCAGCAGCCTGACAATCGAGGGTCATAGCTCCTACGAGCAGTACTTC. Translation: CASSLTIEGHSSYEQYF.